This T cell receptor beta chain was observed in a study of blood T cell repertoires in COVID-19. This clone was detected once. Per the study methods: For nucleated cells, counts were estimated from reference gene primer amplification. This table comes from immunoSEQ multiplex PCR, and its TCRdb copy is limited to in-frame clones, with some not included. V and J calls and clone size are those listed in that table; D and trimming were worked out from the DNA. The sample shows about 180,000 clones, over 80% of them seen only once. Per germline, CDR1 MNHEY and CDR2 SVGAGI. The CDR3 covers 12 residues. V lost 6 bases, J lost 13 bases, and 13 bases lay in between. One Seattle source followed patients from active infection through their disease course.

Sequencing input: peripheral blood. The sequence was obtained from an older woman with COVID-19, enrolled during active disease. This chain joins TRBV6-5 and TRBJ1-6, with D tentatively TRBD1 (6 bases). Written as DNA, the CDR3 is TGTGCCAGCAGATTACAGGGTAATCCCCTCCACTTT. This gives the protein CASRLQGNPLHF.